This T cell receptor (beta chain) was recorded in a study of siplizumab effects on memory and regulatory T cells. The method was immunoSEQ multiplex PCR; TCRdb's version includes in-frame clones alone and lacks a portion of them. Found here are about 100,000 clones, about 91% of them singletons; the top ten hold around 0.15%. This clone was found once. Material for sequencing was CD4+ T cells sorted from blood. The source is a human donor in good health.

The CDR3 region is CASSLEQTGPNSPLHF. The CDR3 DNA is TGTGCCAGCAGCTTGGAGCAGACAGGCCCCAATTCACCCCTCCACTTT. The chain combines TRBV5-4 with TRBJ1-6; tentative D call: TRBD1 (6 bases). The CDR3 is made up of 16 amino acids. V was pared by 0 bases and J by 7 bases, with 14 bases between. Germline CDR1 SGHNT, CDR2 YYREEE (reference sequence).